A selection of T cell receptor beta chains follows, all from one sample in a study of blood T cell repertoires in COVID-19. Profiled with immunoSEQ multiplex PCR; TCRdb holds only in-frame clones, not every one. The table includes 100,000 to 130,000 clones, around 83% detected once. Sequenced input: peripheral blood. These receptors were collected from a man in his sixties or seventies with acute or convalescent COVID-19. CDR3s include the opening cysteine and the closing phenylalanine or tryptophan. The D gene is left open where the match is weak. Clone size is given for some rows only: seen once, a few or many times, or a class if the clone is expanded.

clone_size: NA
d_call: NA
v_call: TRBV3-1/TRBV3-2
j_call: TRBJ1-4
cdr3_nt: TGTGCCAGCAGCCAGTTACAGGGTGGAGGTGAAAAACTGTTTTTT
cdr3_aa: CASSQLQGGGEKLFF

clone_size: NA
d_call: TRBD2
v_call: TRBV19
j_call: TRBJ2-5
cdr3_nt: TGTGCCAGTAGTCAAAGCGGGGGGGCTGTAGAGACCCAGTACTTC
cdr3_aa: CASSQSGGAVETQYF

clone_size: NA
d_call: TRBD1
v_call: TRBV6-5
j_call: TRBJ1-1
cdr3_nt: TGTGCCTCAACCAGGGGGGAAAACACTGAAGCTTTCTTT
cdr3_aa: CASTRGENTEAFF

clone_size: few
d_call: TRBD1
v_call: TRBV29-1
j_call: TRBJ1-3
cdr3_nt: TGCAGCGTTGCTGGGACAGGGTCCAACACCATATATTTT
cdr3_aa: CSVAGTGSNTIYF

clone_size: NA
d_call: TRBD1
v_call: TRBV28
j_call: TRBJ2-3
cdr3_nt: TGTGCCAGCAGGTCTTCGGGACAGGGGGCAGATACGCAGTATTTT
cdr3_aa: CASRSSGQGADTQYF

clone_size: NA
d_call: TRBD1
v_call: TRBV3-1/TRBV3-2
j_call: TRBJ1-1
cdr3_nt: TGTGCCAGCAGCCAGAGTCCAAGAGGGACAGGGGGCTTGAACACTGAAGCTTTCTTT
cdr3_aa: CASSQSPRGTGGLNTEAFF

clone_size: NA
d_call: TRBD2
v_call: TRBV7-8
j_call: TRBJ2-1
cdr3_nt: TGTGCCAGCAGTGGGGCGGGGGGCTACAATGAGCAGTTCTTC
cdr3_aa: CASSGAGGYNEQFF

clone_size: NA
d_call: NA
v_call: TRBV19
j_call: TRBJ1-1
cdr3_nt: TGTGCCAGTAGTATAACGGTGTACACTGAAGCTTTCTTT
cdr3_aa: CASSITVYTEAFF

clone_size: few
d_call: TRBD1
v_call: TRBV19
j_call: TRBJ1-1
cdr3_nt: TGTGCCAGTAGTCAACGACAGGGGGACACTGAAGCTTTCTTT
cdr3_aa: CASSQRQGDTEAFF

clone_size: once
d_call: NA
v_call: TRBV10-2
j_call: TRBJ2-7
cdr3_nt: TGCGCCAGCAGTGAGTCGGGTCAGGGGAGTCCCTACGAGCAGTACTTC
cdr3_aa: CASSESGQGSPYEQYF

clone_size: NA
d_call: NA
v_call: TRBV6-6
j_call: TRBJ1-4
cdr3_nt: TGTGCCAGCAGCCTCTTGGGTACAGGGAATGGGGAAAAACTGTTTTTT
cdr3_aa: CASSLLGTGNGEKLFF

clone_size: few
d_call: NA
v_call: TRBV9
j_call: TRBJ1-2
cdr3_nt: TGTGCCAGCAGCCTCCGCCCCCAATCCTTGGCCATTTATGGCTACACCTTC
cdr3_aa: CASSLRPQSLAIYGYTF

clone_size: NA
d_call: TRBD1
v_call: TRBV6-5
j_call: TRBJ1-5
cdr3_nt: TGTGCCAGCAGGCGTACAGGGGGCAACAATCAGCCCCAGCATTTT
cdr3_aa: CASRRTGGNNQPQHF

clone_size: NA
d_call: TRBD1
v_call: TRBV19
j_call: TRBJ2-5
cdr3_nt: TGTGCCAGTAGTATTCACTCCCCAACGACAGGGGGGCCTCAAGAGACCCAGTACTTC
cdr3_aa: CASSIHSPTTGGPQETQYF

clone_size: few
d_call: TRBD1
v_call: TRBV4-3
j_call: TRBJ1-1
cdr3_nt: TGCGCCAGCAGCCAAGAGGAGGGGGCGAGGACTGAAGCTTTCTTT
cdr3_aa: CASSQEEGARTEAFF

clone_size: NA
d_call: NA
v_call: TRBV3-1/TRBV3-2
j_call: TRBJ2-4
cdr3_nt: TGTGCCAGCAGCCCAGGGACCAAAAACATTCAGTACTTC
cdr3_aa: CASSPGTKNIQYF

clone_size: NA
d_call: NA
v_call: TRBV6-5
j_call: TRBJ2-5
cdr3_nt: TGTGCCAGCAGCCTCTTCAGCGCCCTCCAAGAGACCCAGTACTTC
cdr3_aa: CASSLFSALQETQYF

clone_size: NA
d_call: NA
v_call: TRBV11-2
j_call: TRBJ1-6
cdr3_nt: TGTGCCAGCAGCTTAGATCCAGGGTCCAATTCACCCCTCCACTTT
cdr3_aa: CASSLDPGSNSPLHF

clone_size: NA
d_call: NA
v_call: TRBV3-1/TRBV3-2
j_call: TRBJ1-2
cdr3_nt: TGTGCCAGCAGCCAGGAGACAGGACGCCTTCTTACTGGCTACACCTTC
cdr3_aa: CASSQETGRLLTGYTF

clone_size: once
d_call: TRBD1
v_call: TRBV19
j_call: TRBJ1-2
cdr3_nt: TGTGCCAGTAGTGACGGGGGACAGGAGGTTTATGGCTACACCTTC
cdr3_aa: CASSDGGQEVYGYTF

clone_size: NA
d_call: NA
v_call: TRBV11-2
j_call: TRBJ1-1
cdr3_nt: TGTGCCAGCAGCTTAGGAGGCGAGCGTGAAGCTTTCTTT
cdr3_aa: CASSLGGEREAFF

clone_size: NA
d_call: TRBD1
v_call: TRBV5-1
j_call: TRBJ1-1
cdr3_nt: TGCGCCAGCAGCCTGAGACAGGGATTGAACACTGAAGCTTTCTTT
cdr3_aa: CASSLRQGLNTEAFF

clone_size: NA
d_call: NA
v_call: TRBV11-2
j_call: TRBJ2-3
cdr3_nt: TGTGCCAGCAGCTTAGCCGGAGGGGGCGGGGGGCCAGATACGCAGTATTTT
cdr3_aa: CASSLAGGGGGPDTQYF

clone_size: NA
d_call: NA
v_call: TRBV15
j_call: TRBJ1-4
cdr3_nt: TGTGCCACCAGCGGAGGGTGGAGCGCTAATGAAAAACTGTTTTTT
cdr3_aa: CATSGGWSANEKLFF

clone_size: NA
d_call: NA
v_call: TRBV19
j_call: TRBJ1-2
cdr3_nt: TGTGCCAGTAGTATAGTGGGCATGATGGGCTACACCTTC
cdr3_aa: CASSIVGMMGYTF

clone_size: NA
d_call: NA
v_call: TRBV6-5
j_call: TRBJ2-1
cdr3_nt: TGTGCCAGCAACCAAGACGTGGCGGGGGCAAATGAGCAGTTCTTC
cdr3_aa: CASNQDVAGANEQFF

clone_size: few
d_call: NA
v_call: TRBV3-1/TRBV3-2
j_call: TRBJ1-1
cdr3_nt: TGTGCCAGCAGCCAAGATAGTGGCACTGAAGCTTTCTTT
cdr3_aa: CASSQDSGTEAFF

clone_size: NA
d_call: NA
v_call: TRBV27
j_call: TRBJ1-1
cdr3_nt: TGTGCCAGCAGGCCCTTAGTCAACACTGAAGCTTTCTTT
cdr3_aa: CASRPLVNTEAFF

clone_size: NA
d_call: TRBD2
v_call: TRBV28
j_call: TRBJ2-1
cdr3_nt: TGTGCCAGCACCCTCGAGCGGGGGAGGCAGTTCTTC
cdr3_aa: CASTLERGRQFF